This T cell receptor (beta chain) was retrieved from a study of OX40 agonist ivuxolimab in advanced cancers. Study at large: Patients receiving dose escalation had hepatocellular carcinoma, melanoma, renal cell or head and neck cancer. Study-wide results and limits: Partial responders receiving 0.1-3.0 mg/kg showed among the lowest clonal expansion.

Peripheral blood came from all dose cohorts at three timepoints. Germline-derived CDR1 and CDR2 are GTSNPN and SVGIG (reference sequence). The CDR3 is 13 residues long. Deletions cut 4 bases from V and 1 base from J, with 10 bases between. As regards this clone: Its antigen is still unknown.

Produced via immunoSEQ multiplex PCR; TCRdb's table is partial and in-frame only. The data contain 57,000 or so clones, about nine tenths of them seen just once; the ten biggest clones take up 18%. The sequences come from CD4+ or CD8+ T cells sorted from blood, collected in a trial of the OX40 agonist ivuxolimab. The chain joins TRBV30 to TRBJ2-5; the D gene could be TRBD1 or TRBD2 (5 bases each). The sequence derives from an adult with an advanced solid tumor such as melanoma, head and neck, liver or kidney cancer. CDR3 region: CAWISGTQETQYF. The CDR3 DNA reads TGTGCCTGGATTTCCGGGACCCAAGAGACCCAGTACTTC.